This is a list of T cell receptor beta chains from one sample in a study of shared clonotypes between healthy human individuals. Repertoires were generated with immunoSEQ multiplex PCR, while TCRdb's copy carries only in-frame clones and drops some. The table shows 2 million to 2.5 million clones, with 93% occurring only once. Material for sequencing was naive CD4+ T cells from PBMCs. The source is a man aged 18 to 30 in good health. Some clones in this sample may be carry-over from other donors' samples. The CDR3 runs from the conserved cysteine through the conserved F or W. A D gene is named only where the DNA matches it firmly. Some rows have no size entry. The others give once, few or many, or a class for an expanded clone.

V,size,J,D,CDR3,DNA
TRBV9,NA,TRBJ1-4,TRBD1,CASSVYGQGASNEKLFF,TGTGCCAGCAGCGTATACGGACAGGGGGCTTCTAATGAAAAACTGTTTTTT
TRBV2,NA,TRBJ1-2,NA,CASSGPPQGSGNYGYTF,TGTGCCAGCAGTGGCCCCCCACAGGGATCCGGGAACTATGGCTACACCTTC
TRBV4-1,NA,TRBJ1-3,NA,CASSQVGGGNTIYF,TGCGCCAGCAGCCAAGTCGGGGGCGGAAACACCATATATTTT
TRBV30,few,TRBJ1-5,TRBD1,CAWSVRGQGEQPQHF,TGTGCCTGGAGTGTACGGGGACAGGGGGAACAGCCCCAGCATTTT
TRBV19,NA,TRBJ1-1,NA,CASSIWSNTEAFF,TGTGCCAGTAGTATTTGGAGTAACACTGAAGCTTTCTTT
TRBV6-5,NA,TRBJ1-1,NA,CASSYGQGSTEAFF,TGTGCCAGCAGTTACGGTCAGGGGAGCACTGAAGCTTTCTTT
TRBV14,once,TRBJ2-7,NA,CASSLLGAALEQYF,TGTGCCAGCAGCCTATTGGGGGCGGCTCTCGAGCAGTACTTC
TRBV5-1,few,TRBJ2-4,NA,CASSSGTALGGNIQYF,TGCGCCAGCAGTTCCGGGACGGCGTTGGGAGGAAACATTCAGTACTTC
TRBV2,few,TRBJ1-5,NA,CASEQGGNQPQHF,TGTGCCAGTGAACAGGGTGGCAATCAGCCCCAGCATTTT
TRBV11-2,NA,TRBJ2-6,NA,CASSPLQTRDDSGANVLTF,TGTGCCAGCAGCCCCCTCCAAACGCGGGACGACTCTGGGGCCAACGTCCTGACTTTC
TRBV11-2,NA,TRBJ1-1,NA,CASSLAGTVEAFF,TGTGCCAGCAGCTTAGCCGGGACGGTTGAAGCTTTCTTT
TRBV7-3,NA,TRBJ2-3,TRBD2,CASSSGTSGRTDTQYF,TGTGCCAGCAGCTCGGGGACTAGCGGGAGGACAGATACGCAGTATTTT
TRBV5-1,NA,TRBJ1-5,TRBD1,CASSEQGFQPQHF,TGCGCCAGCAGCGAACAGGGGTTTCAGCCCCAGCATTTT
TRBV18,NA,TRBJ1-4,NA,CASSPQAALTNEKLFF,TGTGCCAGCTCACCTCAGGCAGCCCTAACTAATGAAAAACTGTTTTTT
TRBV7-3,NA,TRBJ1-1,NA,CASSLLGPLNTEAFF,TGTGCCAGCAGTCTCCTCGGACCATTGAACACTGAAGCTTTCTTT
TRBV18,NA,TRBJ1-5,TRBD1,CASSPPGQFNQPQHF,TGTGCCAGCTCACCACCGGGACAGTTCAATCAGCCCCAGCATTTT
TRBV4-1,NA,TRBJ2-7,TRBD1,CASSQKRGQNSTGTRRYEQYF,TGCGCCAGCAGCCAAAAAAGGGGGCAAAATTCGACAGGGACAAGGAGATACGAGCAGTACTTC
TRBV11-3,NA,TRBJ1-4,TRBD1,CASSYGTDAVDEKLFF,TGTGCCAGCAGCTACGGGACAGACGCAGTAGATGAAAAACTGTTTTTT
TRBV5-1,NA,TRBJ2-5,TRBD2,CASSLRPGLAGGQETQYF,TGCGCCAGCAGCTTGAGGCCGGGACTAGCGGGAGGGCAAGAGACCCAGTACTTC
TRBV28,NA,TRBJ2-7,NA,CASSLFDNRYEQYF,TGTGCCAGCAGTTTATTCGACAACCGCTACGAGCAGTACTTC
TRBV15,NA,TRBJ1-1,NA,CATSERGTNTEAFF,TGTGCCACCAGCGAAAGGGGAACGAACACTGAAGCTTTCTTT
TRBV5-1,NA,TRBJ1-1,NA,CASSLKTTDTEAFF,TGCGCCAGCAGCCTGAAAACGACGGACACTGAAGCTTTCTTT
TRBV28,once,TRBJ1-2,NA,CASSPPYGQGIYGYTF,TGTGCCAGCAGTCCGCCCTACGGGCAGGGGATTTATGGCTACACCTTC
TRBV7-3,NA,TRBJ2-1,TRBD1,CASSTTGGVYNEQFF,TGTGCCAGCAGCACAACAGGGGGAGTGTACAATGAGCAGTTCTTC
TRBV18,NA,TRBJ1-1,TRBD1,CASSPITGQALGEAFF,TGTGCCAGCTCACCTATTACCGGACAGGCCCTAGGGGAAGCTTTCTTT
TRBV5-5,NA,TRBJ2-1,NA,CASSWGALAYNEQFF,TGTGCCAGCAGCTGGGGGGCCTTAGCCTACAATGAGCAGTTCTTC
TRBV5-1,once,TRBJ1-2,NA,CASSPESGVHGYTF,TGCGCCAGCAGCCCTGAGTCGGGGGTACATGGCTACACCTTC
TRBV4-1,few,TRBJ1-5,NA,CASSLAGGSQPQHF,TGCGCCAGCAGCCTTGCCGGGGGCAGTCAGCCCCAGCATTTT
TRBV5-1,once,TRBJ1-6,NA,CASSLDTGASPPLHF,TGCGCCAGCAGCTTGGATACGGGGGCAAGCCCACCCCTCCACTTT
TRBV9,NA,TRBJ2-1,NA,CASSVGRSYNEQFF,TGTGCCAGCAGCGTAGGTCGCTCCTACAATGAGCAGTTCTTC
TRBV5-4,NA,TRBJ2-2,TRBD1,CASSPAGQANTGELFF,TGTGCCAGCAGCCCTGCGGGACAGGCGAACACCGGGGAGCTGTTTTTT
TRBV5-6,NA,TRBJ1-2,TRBD1,CASSHRQGGNYGYTF,TGTGCCAGCAGCCATAGACAGGGAGGTAACTATGGCTACACCTTC
TRBV7-9,NA,TRBJ1-2,NA,CASSDPWGSYGYTF,TGTGCCAGCAGCGACCCGTGGGGGTCTTATGGCTACACCTTC
TRBV28,NA,TRBJ2-6,TRBD1,CASSSRGIFSGANVLTF,TGTGCCAGCAGTTCCAGGGGGATATTCTCTGGGGCCAACGTCCTGACTTTC
TRBV28,NA,TRBJ2-1,TRBD2,CASGNSGRALGGNEQFF,TGTGCCAGCGGAAATAGCGGGAGGGCCCTCGGAGGTAATGAGCAGTTCTTC
TRBV28,NA,TRBJ1-2,TRBD1,CASSPDRAGYTF,TGTGCCAGCAGTCCTGACAGGGCGGGCTACACCTTC
TRBV6-5,NA,TRBJ1-4,TRBD1,CASSYLGQPNEKLFF,TGTGCCAGCAGTTACCTGGGACAGCCTAATGAAAAACTGTTTTTT
TRBV5-1,NA,TRBJ1-1,TRBD1,CASSLGGGVMNTEAFF,TGCGCCAGCAGCTTGGGAGGGGGCGTCATGAACACTGAAGCTTTCTTT
TRBV19,NA,TRBJ2-1,TRBD2,CASSRDQAGGSEQFF,TGTGCCAGTAGTCGAGACCAGGCGGGAGGTAGTGAGCAGTTCTTC
TRBV7-3,few,TRBJ1-1,TRBD1,CASSFTRQGEAFF,TGTGCCAGCAGCTTTACGCGACAGGGTGAAGCTTTCTTT
TRBV5-1,NA,TRBJ2-1,NA,CASSLSRGTSLYNEQFF,TGCGCCAGCAGCTTGTCCCGCGGGACATCGTTATACAATGAGCAGTTCTTC
TRBV28,NA,TRBJ1-5,NA,CASSLKSGRNQPQHF,TGTGCCAGCAGTTTAAAATCAGGGCGCAATCAGCCCCAGCATTTT
TRBV5-4,NA,TRBJ2-1,TRBD2,CASSPGSSGSYNEQFF,TGTGCCAGCAGCCCGGGGTCTAGCGGGAGTTACAATGAGCAGTTCTTC
TRBV28,once,TRBJ1-2,NA,CASRPDSYGYTF,TGTGCCAGCAGGCCTGACAGCTATGGCTACACCTTC
TRBV4-3,NA,TRBJ2-3,TRBD2,CASSQILAGGTDTQYF,TGCGCCAGCAGCCAAATTCTAGCGGGAGGGACAGATACGCAGTATTTT
TRBV19,NA,TRBJ1-5,NA,CASSIVGRNQPQHF,TGTGCCAGTAGTATAGTGGGGCGCAATCAGCCCCAGCATTTT
TRBV10-1,NA,TRBJ2-7,TRBD2,CASSDTIAGPSYEQYF,TGCGCCAGCAGTGACACGATAGCGGGACCATCCTACGAGCAGTACTTC
TRBV29-1,NA,TRBJ2-1,TRBD1,CSGGQGALYNEQFF,TGCAGCGGGGGACAGGGGGCTTTGTACAATGAGCAGTTCTTC
TRBV5-8,NA,TRBJ2-2,NA,CASSLWGGVDTGELFF,TGTGCCAGCAGCTTATGGGGAGGTGTGGACACCGGGGAGCTGTTTTTT
TRBV18,once,TRBJ1-2,NA,CASSTSRDQHYTF,TGTGCCAGCTCAACAAGCCGGGACCAGCACTACACCTTC
TRBV5-6,NA,TRBJ2-3,NA,CASSLDPRRSDTQYF,TGTGCCAGCAGCTTGGATCCTAGACGATCAGATACGCAGTATTTT
TRBV28,once,TRBJ2-2,NA,CASSPRWGLINTGELFF,TGTGCCAGCAGTCCGAGATGGGGGCTAATCAACACCGGGGAGCTGTTTTTT
TRBV5-4,NA,TRBJ2-1,NA,CASSLPMGDNEQFF,TGTGCCAGCAGCTTGCCAATGGGAGACAATGAGCAGTTCTTC
TRBV28,once,TRBJ1-2,NA,CASSPMAGNYGYTF,TGTGCCAGCAGTCCCATGGCGGGGAACTATGGCTACACCTTC
TRBV19,few,TRBJ1-1,TRBD1,CASGDRGETEAFF,TGTGCCAGTGGGGACAGGGGTGAAACTGAAGCTTTCTTT